This T cell receptor beta chain was captured in a study of patients and donors after allogeneic stem cell transplantation. Deletions cut 4 bases from V and 0 bases from J, with 7 bases between. Germline values: CDR1 MNHEY, CDR2 SMNVEV (reference sequence). CDR3 length equals 15 residues. Using its own MiXCR run on the RT-PCR reads, TCRdb lists one record per CDR3 protein. Among 200,000 to 250,000 distinct CDR3 sequences listed, over 12% were seen once. The TCR was taken from a human donor who was either an allogeneic HSCT recipient or a stem cell or donor lymphocyte infusion donor (not recorded which). It is not recorded whose cells these are; they may come from a transplant donor. Sequenced: blood, either unsorted or a sorted T cell fraction (not recorded which). The genes are TRBV27 and TRBJ2-6; D not resolved. The CDR3 DNA is TGTGCCAGCAGTTCCCAGACCTCTGGGGCCAACGTCCTGACTTTC. Amino acid sequence: CASSSQTSGANVLTF. Full variable domain (missing parts from reference TRBV27 and TRBJ2-6): EAQVTQNPRYLITVTGKKLTVTCSQNMNHEYMSWYRQDPGLGLRQIYYSMNVEVTDKGDVPEGYKVSRKEKRNFPLILESPSPNQTSLYFCASSSQTSGANVLTFGAGSRLTVL.